These 25 T cell receptor beta chains were all obtained from the same sample, sequenced in a study of blood T cell repertoires in COVID-19. The table came from immunoSEQ multiplex PCR; TCRdb's copy has only in-frame clones and leaves some out. Found here are 150,000 to 200,000 clones, approximately 86% of them singletons; the top ten hold around 3.3%. Sequencing input: peripheral blood. The receptors come from a man between 65 and 79 years old with acute or convalescent COVID-19.

This clone was observed a handful of times. The chain uses TRBV7-3 and TRBJ2-7; TRBD1 matches 7 bases. The germline CDR1 and CDR2 sequences are SGHTA and FQGTGA. Trimming at V came to 5 bases and at J to 0 bases, leaving 10 bases not matched to a gene. The CDR3 covers 16 residues. The CDR3 reads CASSISGQLTSYEQYF. CDR3 nucleotides: TGTGCCAGCAGCATTTCGGGACAGCTTACCTCCTACGAGCAGTACTTC.

This clone was seen a few times. This rearrangement joins TRBV4-1 to TRBJ2-7; D call uncertain. In germline, CDR1 is MGHRA, CDR2 YSYEKL. CDR3 length: 13 residues. Trimming took off 0 bases at V and 3 bases at J, with 6 bases between the two ends. In DNA, the CDR3 is TGCGCCAGCAGCCAAGAATGGAGCTACGAGCAGTACTTC. It encodes CASSQEWSYEQYF.

This chain connects TRBV5-1 to TRBJ1-3; D unresolved. V gave up 0 bases and J gave up 4 bases, with 11 bases separating them. This CDR3 region has 15 residues. Germline V CDR1 and CDR2: SGHRS, YFSETQ. CDR3 sequence: CASSLASFEGNTIYF. CDR3 DNA: TGCGCCAGCAGCTTGGCGTCATTCGAGGGAAACACCATATATTTT.

The chain links TRBV30 to TRBJ1-6, with D unresolved. In germline, CDR1 is GTSNPN, CDR2 SVGIG (reference sequence). V was trimmed by 0 bases and J by 7 bases, leaving 13 bases between them. The CDR3 covers 15 residues. The CDR3 spells CAWSVGPGPNSPLHF. CDR3 DNA: TGTGCCTGGAGTGTTGGTCCTGGCCCCAATTCACCCCTCCACTTT.

J is TRBJ1-3 and V is TRBV6-5, with a possible D match to TRBD1 (5 bases). Germline CDR1 reads MNHEY; CDR2 reads SVGAGI. The CDR3 consists of 15 residues. V was trimmed by 2 bases and J by 4 bases, leaving 12 bases between them. The CDR3 sequence is CASSYVRGVGNTIYF. CDR3 coding DNA: TGTGCCAGCAGTTACGTTCGGGGGGTGGGAAACACCATATATTTT.

This chain links TRBV14 with TRBJ2-7; 11 bases are a match to TRBD1. CDR1 and CDR2 from the germline V gene are SGHDN and FVKESK. This CDR3 spans 15 amino acids. The V and J ends lost 4 bases and 3 bases, in that order; junction bases with no gene match: 5. The CDR3 bases are TGTGCCAGCAGCCTCGGGACAGGGGGGAACTACGAGCAGTACTTC. Translated: CASSLGTGGNYEQYF.

The chain is built from TRBV18 and TRBJ2-1, with TRBD2 matching 7 bases. This CDR3 comprises 15 residues. The V gene's germline CDR1 is KGHSH and CDR2 LQKENI. The V segment lost 0 bases and the J segment 4 bases; nucleotides outside the gene matches: 3. The CDR3 sequence: CASSPPSGRYNEQFF. CDR3 nucleotide sequence: TGTGCCAGCTCACCACCTAGCGGGCGATACAATGAGCAGTTCTTC.

The chain is built from TRBV11-2 and TRBJ1-1; maybe TRBD1 (5 bases). Germline V gene data show CDR1 as SGHAT and CDR2 as FQNNGV. The length of the CDR3 is 17 residues. Trimming shortened V by 2 bases and J by 1 base, and 17 bases separated the two germline ends. The CDR3 nucleotides are TGTGCCAGCAGCTTACCCCAGGGCAGCAGGAGGAACACTGAAGCTTTCTTT. Translation: CASSLPQGSRRNTEAFF. The variable domain in full, completed from reference TRBV11-2 and TRBJ1-1, reads EAGVAQSPRYKIIEKRQSVAFWCNPISGHATLYWYQQILGQGPKLLIQFQNNGVVDDSQLPKDRFSAERLKGVDSTLKIQPAKLEDSAVYLCASSLPQGSRRNTEAFFGQGTRLTVV.

The chain combines TRBV12-3 or TRBV12-4 with TRBJ2-5; unclear D gene. The V end was cut by 5 bases, the J end by 3 bases, with 10 bases between. CDR3 size: 13 residues. This CDR3 is CASSLEAEETQYF. The CDR3 DNA sequence: TGTGCCAGCAGTCTTGAGGCGGAAGAGACCCAGTACTTC.

This chain connects TRBV18 to TRBJ2-7; a weak D match, TRBD2 (5 bases). Germline V gene sequence: CDR1 KGHSH, CDR2 LQKENI. V gave up 3 bases and J gave up 6 bases, with 12 bases separating them. The CDR3 consists of 13 residues. In nucleotides, the CDR3 is TGTGCCAGCTCACCCCTCGGAACTAGCGAGCAGTACTTC. Protein: CASSPLGTSEQYF.

J is TRBJ1-5 and V is TRBV6-5; the D gene is possibly TRBD1 (5 bases). The V gene's germline CDR1 is MNHEY and CDR2 SVGAGI. The CDR3 contains 14 residues. Deletions cut 7 bases from V and 0 bases from J, with 10 bases between. The CDR3 protein is CASTGQNSNQPQHF. In DNA form, the CDR3 reads TGTGCCAGCACCGGACAAAATAGCAATCAGCCCCAGCATTTT.

V and J are TRBV5-1 and TRBJ1-2; D unclear. Germline V gene lookup returns CDR1 SGHRS and CDR2 YFSETQ. Trimming removed 0 bases from V and 4 bases from J, with 7 bases in between. This CDR3 spans 13 amino acids. The CDR3 DNA is TGCGCCAGCAGCTTGGGTGTGGCCTATGGCTACACCTTC. Protein sequence: CASSLGVAYGYTF.

The chain carries TRBV12-3 or TRBV12-4 and TRBJ1-6; TRBD1 agrees at 11 bases. The ends lost 5 bases at V and 18 bases at J; junction bases unmatched: 9. This CDR3 region has 13 residues. The CDR3 region has the DNA TGTGCCAGCAGTATTGGACAGGGGGCAGTTTCCCACTTT. This translates into CASSIGQGAVSHF.

This clone has just a few counts. The chain employs TRBV24-1 and TRBJ2-3; 11 bases match TRBD2. Germline V lookup: CDR1 KGHDR, CDR2 SFDVKD. After removal of 10 bases from V and 0 bases from J, the junction contained 11 bases not matched to a gene. The length of the CDR3 is 17 residues. The CDR3 DNA follows: TGTGCCACTAGCGGGGGGGCCCCTAATCCTAGCACAGATACGCAGTATTTT. Translating gives CATSGGAPNPSTDTQYF.

The chain uses TRBV2 and TRBJ1-1, with TRBD1 matching 8 bases. This CDR3 region has 14 residues. The germline V gene has CDR1 SNHLY and CDR2 FYNNEI. The trim removed 6 bases at V and 2 bases at J, leaving 5 bases unmatched. CDR3 DNA sequence: TGTGCCAGCAGGCAGGGGGCCTATAACACTGAAGCTTTCTTT. Its protein product is CASRQGAYNTEAFF. The whole variable domain, remainder taken from reference TRBV2 and TRBJ1-1, is EPEVTQTPSHQVTQMGQEVILRCVPISNHLYFYWYRQILGQKVEFLVSFYNNEISEKSEIFDDQFSVERPDGSNFTLKIRSTKLEDSAMYFCASRQGAYNTEAFFGQGTRLTVV.

The chain joins TRBV13 to TRBJ2-3; possibly TRBD2 for D (5 bases). The CDR3 consists of 16 residues. CDR1 and CDR2 (germline): PRHDT, FYEKMQ (reference sequence). Trimming removed 5 bases from V and 2 bases from J, with 17 bases in between. The CDR3: CASSRKLMTNTDTQYF. The CDR3 region has the DNA TGTGCCAGCAGCCGCAAGCTCATGACTAACACAGATACGCAGTATTTT.

The rearrangement links TRBV6-1 to TRBJ2-7; D is perhaps TRBD2 (6 bases). The CDR3 covers 16 residues. V was cut by 3 bases and J by 5 bases, with 20 bases left in between. Germline CDR1 is MNHNS and CDR2 is SASEGT. CDR3 protein: CASSDFVGLDHDEQYF. The CDR3 DNA reads TGTGCCAGCAGTGATTTTGTGGGACTCGACCACGACGAGCAGTACTTC.

The chain uses TRBV9 and TRBJ1-1, with D unclear. CDR1 and CDR2 (germline): SGDLS, YYNGEE. V gave up 1 base and J gave up 0 bases, with 10 bases separating them. This CDR3 spans 15 amino acids. The CDR3 here is CASSVHADMNTEAFF. The DNA for the CDR3 is TGTGCCAGCAGCGTACATGCGGATATGAACACTGAAGCTTTCTTT.

CDR3 protein: CASSLFSAGDEQYF. CDR3 bases: TGTGCCAGCAGCTTATTCTCGGCCGGGGACGAGCAGTACTTC. V usage is TRBV7-2 and J usage is TRBJ2-7; TRBD2 is a possible D gene (5 bases). In germline, CDR1 is SGHTA, CDR2 FQGNSA. Trimming removed 2 bases from V and 5 bases from J, with 13 bases in between. The CDR3 length is 14 residues.

This clone turned up a few times. The chain has TRBV3-1 (or the pseudogene TRBV3-2) and TRBJ1-5; D is uncertain. The CDR3 loop spans 15 amino acids. Trimming removed 2 bases from V and 2 bases from J, with 10 bases in between. From germline, CDR1 is LGHDT and CDR2 YNNKEL (reference sequence). CDR3 sequence (DNA): TGTGCCAGCAGCCAATCGGCTGCGGGCAATCAGCCCCAGCATTTT. It translates to CASSQSAAGNQPQHF.

The chain has TRBV5-4 and TRBJ1-1; 9 bases agree with TRBD1. J was trimmed by 5 bases and V by 4 bases; bases with no gene match: 6. The CDR3 totals 14 residues. Germline assignment: CDR1 SGHNT and CDR2 YYREEE (reference sequence). CDR3 amino acids: CASSPDRGQTEAFF. CDR3 coding DNA: TGTGCCAGCAGCCCGGACAGGGGTCAGACTGAAGCTTTCTTT.

The chain couples TRBV18 to TRBJ1-2; D call uncertain. This CDR3 spans 13 amino acids. V was trimmed by 0 bases and J by 2 bases, leaving 4 bases between them. Germline CDR1 KGHSH, CDR2 LQKENI. CDR3 in amino acids: CASSPPSNYGYTF. For the CDR3, the DNA is TGTGCCAGCTCACCACCGTCAAACTATGGCTACACCTTC.

V and J are TRBV19 and TRBJ2-3; 7 nucleotides align to TRBD1. Germline CDR1 is LNHDA and CDR2 is SQIVND (reference sequence). This CDR3 spans 16 amino acids. The J segment lost 4 bases and the V segment lost 5 bases, leaving 12 bases of the junction unmatched. CDR3 DNA: TGTGCCAGTAGTCCTTGGGCCGGGACAGAGGCAGATACGCAGTATTTT. Its protein product is CASSPWAGTEADTQYF.

The chain recombines TRBV14 with TRBJ1-2, with TRBD1 matching over 10 bases. Germline V gene lookup returns CDR1 SGHDN and CDR2 FVKESK. This CDR3 spans 16 amino acids. Trimming at V came to 4 bases and at J to 3 bases, leaving 8 bases not matched to a gene. The CDR3 sequence: CASSLGTGESDYGYTF. Written as DNA, the CDR3 is TGTGCCAGCAGCCTCGGGACAGGGGAATCGGACTATGGCTACACCTTC.

The chain uses TRBV5-1 and TRBJ2-2; the D is unclear. CDR1 is SGHRS and CDR2 is YFSETQ in the germline V gene. The CDR3 spans 14 residues. The V end was cut by 0 bases, the J end by 1 base, with 4 bases between. The CDR3 bases are TGCGCCAGCAGCTTGGATCAGAACACCGGGGAGCTGTTTTTT. It yields the protein CASSLDQNTGELFF.